These T cell receptor beta chains were read from a single sample in a study of blood T cell repertoires in COVID-19. Assay used: immunoSEQ multiplex PCR; TCRdb lists only in-frame clones, some missing. Of some 120,000 clones in the sample, 88% were seen once. Sequenced input: peripheral blood. These receptors were obtained from a human donor in a cohort sampled during active COVID-19. Each CDR3 is given with its conserved first and last residue. Fields, in order: J gene, V gene, clone size, D gene, CDR3 DNA, CDR3 protein. The D gene is left open where the match is weak. Clone sizes are given selectively: once, few, many, or a class where the clone is expanded.

>TRBJ2-5|TRBV6-2/TRBV6-3|.|TRBD2
TGTGCCAGCAGTTACTCCTGGACTAGCGGGGGGGCGGAGACCCAGTACTTC
CASSYSWTSGGAETQYF
>TRBJ2-1|TRBV3-1/TRBV3-2|.|TRBD1
TGTGCCAGCAGCCTGGGGACAGGGGGCCCCTACAATGAGCAGTTCTTC
CASSLGTGGPYNEQFF
>TRBJ2-1|TRBV5-4|once|TRBD1
TGTGCCAGCAGCCACCGGGACAGGGGGCCGCATGAGCAGTTCTTC
CASSHRDRGPHEQFF
>TRBJ1-5|TRBV7-8|few|.
TGTGCCAGCAGCTCCGTGGGGACAATGGTGCCCCAGCATTTT
CASSSVGTMVPQHF
>TRBJ2-5|TRBV2|.|TRBD2
TGTGCCACCACAAGCCTAGCGGGGGCTCCAGGGACCCAGTACTTC
CATTSLAGAPGTQYF
>TRBJ2-3|TRBV28|.|TRBD2
TGTGCCAGCAGTTTAGGGACTAGCGGGAGTTACCGCACAGATACGCAGTATTTT
CASSLGTSGSYRTDTQYF
>TRBJ1-5|TRBV19|.|TRBD1
TGTGCCAGTAGTAGGGGGTCCGGGACAGGGAATCAGCCCCAGCATTTT
CASSRGSGTGNQPQHF
>TRBJ2-2|TRBV7-7|.|TRBD1
TGTGCTAGCAGCTTAGGGGGACAGGGTACCACCGGGGAGCTGTTTTTT
CASSLGGQGTTGELFF
>TRBJ1-2|TRBV6-4|.|.
TGTGCCAGCAGGCTCCAGGGAGGTGGCTACACCTTC
CASRLQGGGYTF
>TRBJ1-1|TRBV7-9|.|.
TGTGCCAGCAGCCCGGACACCCGTAGGGAAGCTTTCTTT
CASSPDTRREAFF
>TRBJ2-3|TRBV5-8|.|.
TGTGCCAGCAGCTTTGGGGGGGCGTTACGAGATACGCAGTATTTT
CASSFGGALRDTQYF
>TRBJ2-3|TRBV18|.|.
TGTGCCAGCTCACCACGTACGACTTCGCTCGTGGATACGCAGTATTTT
CASSPRTTSLVDTQYF
>TRBJ2-3|TRBV5-5|.|.
TGTGCCAGCAGCTTGGGCAGGGGATCTAGCACAGATACGCAGTATTTT
CASSLGRGSSTDTQYF
>TRBJ2-2|TRBV30|.|TRBD1
TGTGCCGTCTCCGGGGGACAGGGTGACACCGGGGAGCTGTTTTTT
CAVSGGQGDTGELFF
>TRBJ1-1|TRBV19|.|.
TGTGCCAGTAGTATCCCGTCGCGGGGCACTGAAGCTTTCTTT
CASSIPSRGTEAFF
>TRBJ2-3|TRBV14|.|.
TGTGCCAGCAGCCAAGTTGCCTGGGGGGGCCGTTTGGGCACAGATACGCAGTATTTT
CASSQVAWGGRLGTDTQYF
>TRBJ2-7|TRBV6-2/TRBV6-3|.|TRBD1
TGTGCCAGCAGTCCAGACAGGGGACATATGTCGGCCTACGAGCAGTACTTC
CASSPDRGHMSAYEQYF
>TRBJ2-3|TRBV21-1|few|.
TGTGCCAGCAGCAAAGAGGGGCAGTACACGCGAGGCTCCACAGATACGCAGTATTTT
CASSKEGQYTRGSTDTQYF
>TRBJ1-2|TRBV6-1|.|.
TGTGCCAGCAGTGAATCGGGGGGCTATGGCTACACCTTC
CASSESGGYGYTF
>TRBJ1-2|TRBV20-1|.|TRBD1
TGCAGTGCTAGTACGACAGGGAAGGGGTATAGTGGCTTC
CSASTTGKGYSGF
>TRBJ2-7|TRBV5-1|.|TRBD1
TGCGCCAGCAGCTTGCTGACAGGGGTGAACGAGCAGTACTTC
CASSLLTGVNEQYF
>TRBJ2-7|TRBV19|.|TRBD1
TGTGCCAGTAGTAGACAGGGGTCGGACGAGCAGTACTTC
CASSRQGSDEQYF
>TRBJ1-1|TRBV6-6|.|.
TGTGCCAGCAGTTACGGCACAGGGTCGAACACTGAAGCTTTCTTT
CASSYGTGSNTEAFF
>TRBJ2-1|TRBV5-1|.|TRBD2
TGCGCCAGCAGCTTGGCCACGACTAGCGTTACCCTCAATGAGCAGTTCTTC
CASSLATTSVTLNEQFF
>TRBJ2-7|TRBV7-9|.|TRBD2
TGTGCCAGCAGCTTAGCACTAGCGGAAATATACGAGCAGTACTTC
CASSLALAEIYEQYF
>TRBJ2-1|TRBV7-6|.|.
TGTGCCAGCAGCCTTGAGGCAGGGGGGACGGCTCGGCCCTACAATGAGCAGTTCTTC
CASSLEAGGTARPYNEQFF
>TRBJ2-1|TRBV7-2|once|TRBD1
TGTGCCAGCAGCCGTCAGGGGGTGGGGCACAATGAGCAGTTCTTC
CASSRQGVGHNEQFF
>TRBJ2-5|TRBV5-8|.|.
TGTGCCAGCAGCTCCGGGGGAGGAGAGACCCAGTACTTC
CASSSGGGETQYF
>TRBJ2-3|TRBV21-1|.|.
TGTGCCAGCAGCAGATCGCTAGCGGGAGCCAACCAACCACAAGAAATCAAAGAGGATACGCAGTATTTT
CASSRSLAGANQPQEIKEDTQYF
>TRBJ2-2|TRBV11-2|.|TRBD1
TGTGCCGGACAGGGGACGAACACCGGGGAGCTGTTTTTT
CAGQGTNTGELFF
>TRBJ1-6|TRBV9|.|.
TGTGCCAGCAGCTTCGGGAGCTCCTATAATTCACCCCTCCACTTT
CASSFGSSYNSPLHF
>TRBJ1-1|TRBV6-5|few|.
TGTGCCAGCAGCACCCGCGGAGCTTTCTTT
CASSTRGAFF
>TRBJ2-1|TRBV13|.|.
TGTGCCAGCAGCTCGGACGGGAGCTCCTACAATGAGCAGTTCTTC
CASSSDGSSYNEQFF
>TRBJ2-3|TRBV9|.|.
TGTGCCAGCAGCGTTGGCAGCACAGATACGCAGTATTTT
CASSVGSTDTQYF
>TRBJ1-3|TRBV4-2|.|TRBD1
TGTGCCAGCAGCACCCACGACAGGGGGATAGGAAACACCATATATTTT
CASSTHDRGIGNTIYF
>TRBJ2-7|TRBV5-4|.|.
TGTGCCAGCAGCTTGGGTGGCACAGGGTTGGTCGAGCAGTACTTC
CASSLGGTGLVEQYF
>TRBJ2-7|TRBV6-1|.|.
TGTGCCAGCAGTGAATTATACGAGCAGTACTTC
CASSELYEQYF
>TRBJ2-3|TRBV2|.|.
TGTGCCAGCACCACCCCTCCAGGGCCGCAGTATTTT
CASTTPPGPQYF
>TRBJ2-5|TRBV11-2|.|TRBD2
TGTGCCAGCAGCTTAGATAAGAGGACTAGCGGAGACCAAGAGACCCAGTACTTC
CASSLDKRTSGDQETQYF
>TRBJ2-3|TRBV24-1|.|TRBD2
TGTGCCACCGGATCGCTAGCGGGGGACACAGATACGCAGTATTTT
CATGSLAGDTDTQYF
>TRBJ2-1|TRBV5-4|once|.
TGTGCCAGCAGCTGGGACTCGGAGAATGAGCAGTTCTTC
CASSWDSENEQFF
>TRBJ2-1|TRBV7-9|.|.
TGTGCCAGCAGCTTAAGCAGCGGGACACTCAATGAGCAGTTCTTC
CASSLSSGTLNEQFF
>TRBJ1-6|TRBV5-4|.|TRBD1
TGTGCCAGCAGCCTTGACAGGGTTAATTCACCCCTCCACTTT
CASSLDRVNSPLHF
>TRBJ2-3|TRBV6-1|.|.
TGTGCCAGCAGTGATGGTGGAGGTACGCCGTCAGATACGCAGTATTTT
CASSDGGGTPSDTQYF
>TRBJ1-1|TRBV27|.|TRBD1
TGTGCCAGCAGTCCCCGACAGGGAAGGAACACTGAAGCTTTCTTT
CASSPRQGRNTEAFF
>TRBJ2-1|TRBV5-1|.|TRBD2
TGCGCCAGCAGCTTTTCAAGCGGGACTCACAATGAGCAGTTCTTC
CASSFSSGTHNEQFF
>TRBJ2-3|TRBV5-4|.|TRBD2
TGTGCCAGCAGCTTTTCTAGCGGGAGGGCTAGCACAGATACGCAGTATTTT
CASSFSSGRASTDTQYF
>TRBJ2-4|TRBV3-1/TRBV3-2|.|.
TGTGCCAGCAGCCAGAAGAGGGTGATCAAAAACATTCAGTACTTC
CASSQKRVIKNIQYF
>TRBJ1-1|TRBV3-1/TRBV3-2|.|.
TGTGCCAGCAGCTTCGACGGCGCCCCGGGCACTGAAGCTTTCTTT
CASSFDGAPGTEAFF
>TRBJ1-5|TRBV6-1|.|.
TGTGCCAGCAGTGAAGCGCGGGGACAGCCCCAGCATTTT
CASSEARGQPQHF
>TRBJ2-7|TRBV3-1/TRBV3-2|.|TRBD1
TGTGCCAGCAGCCCCGGGACAGGAGGGACCTACGAGCAGTACTTC
CASSPGTGGTYEQYF
>TRBJ1-6|TRBV2|.|TRBD1
TGTGCCAGCAGTCAAGGACAGGGAACCCTCCACTTT
CASSQGQGTLHF
>TRBJ1-5|TRBV20-1|few|.
TGCAGTGCTAGTTCCAGGGGTTCCGGCAATCAGCCCCAGCATTTT
CSASSRGSGNQPQHF
>TRBJ2-3|TRBV7-6|.|TRBD1
TGTGCCAGCAGCTTAGAACAGGGGTGGGCGCAGTATTTT
CASSLEQGWAQYF
>TRBJ2-7|TRBV20-1|.|TRBD2
TGCAGTGCTAGTGGGGGACTAGCGGGAGGCCCCTCCTACGAGCAGTACTTC
CSASGGLAGGPSYEQYF
>TRBJ1-1|TRBV6-5|once|TRBD1
TGTGCCAGCAGTTTCAGGACAGGCTCGAACACTGAAGCTTTCTTT
CASSFRTGSNTEAFF
>TRBJ2-3|TRBV5-4|.|.
TGTGCCAGCAGCTTGGCTCTTGGGGGCGCATCCACAGATACGCAGTATTTT
CASSLALGGASTDTQYF
>TRBJ2-1|TRBV11-2|.|TRBD2
TGTGCCAGCAGCTTAGTTACTAGCGGGAACTACAATGAGCAGTTCTTC
CASSLVTSGNYNEQFF
>TRBJ2-1|TRBV2|.|.
TGTGCCAGCAAGGGGCCCTCCTACAATGAGCAGTTCTTC
CASKGPSYNEQFF
>TRBJ2-5|TRBV11-2|.|TRBD2
TGTGCCAGCAGCTTAGCCCCGACTAGCGGGAGGGAGCAAGAGACCCAGTACTTC
CASSLAPTSGREQETQYF